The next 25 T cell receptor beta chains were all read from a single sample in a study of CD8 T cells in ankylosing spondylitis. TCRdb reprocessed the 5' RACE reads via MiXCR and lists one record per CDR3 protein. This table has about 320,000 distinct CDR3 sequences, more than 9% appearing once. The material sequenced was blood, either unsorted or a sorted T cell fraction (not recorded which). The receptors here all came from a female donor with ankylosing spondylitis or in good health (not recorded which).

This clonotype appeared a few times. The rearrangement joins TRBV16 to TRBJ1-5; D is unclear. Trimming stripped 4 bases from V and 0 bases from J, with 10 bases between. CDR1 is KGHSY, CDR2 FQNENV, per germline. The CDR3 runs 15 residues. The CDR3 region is CASSPDGDSNQPQHF. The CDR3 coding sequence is TGTGCCAGCAGCCCCGACGGAGATAGCAATCAGCCCCAGCATTTT.

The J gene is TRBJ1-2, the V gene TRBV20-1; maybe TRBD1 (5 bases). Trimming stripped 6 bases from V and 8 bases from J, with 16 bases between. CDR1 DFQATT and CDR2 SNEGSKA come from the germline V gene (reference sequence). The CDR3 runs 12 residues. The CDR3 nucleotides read TGCAGTGCCGACCCCGGGGCGCGGGGCTACACCTTC. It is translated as CSADPGARGYTF.

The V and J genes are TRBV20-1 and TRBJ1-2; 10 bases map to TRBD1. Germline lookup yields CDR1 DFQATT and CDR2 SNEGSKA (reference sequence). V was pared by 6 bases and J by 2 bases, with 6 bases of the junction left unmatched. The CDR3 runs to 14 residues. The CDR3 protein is CSAKPGQGNYGYTF. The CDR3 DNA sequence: TGCAGTGCCAAACCGGGACAGGGGAACTATGGCTACACCTTC.

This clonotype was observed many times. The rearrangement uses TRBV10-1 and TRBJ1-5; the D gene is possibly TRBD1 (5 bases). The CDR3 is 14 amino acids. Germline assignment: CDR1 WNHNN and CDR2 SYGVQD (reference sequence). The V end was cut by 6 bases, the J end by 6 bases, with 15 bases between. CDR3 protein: CASSEGHQGQPQHF. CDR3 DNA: TGCGCCAGCAGCGAAGGACACCAAGGTCAGCCCCAGCATTTT.

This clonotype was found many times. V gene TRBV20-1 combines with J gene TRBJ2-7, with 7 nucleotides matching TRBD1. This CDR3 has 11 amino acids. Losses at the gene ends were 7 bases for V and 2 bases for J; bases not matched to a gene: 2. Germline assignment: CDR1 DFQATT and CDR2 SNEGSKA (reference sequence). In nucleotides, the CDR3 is TGCAGTGGGCAGGGGGCCTACGAGCAGTACTTC. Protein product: CSGQGAYEQYF.

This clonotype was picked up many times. DNA of the CDR3: TGTGCCATCAGTGAAATGACGGATAACTATGGCTACACCTTC. Translated, it gives CAISEMTDNYGYTF. The V and J genes are TRBV10-3 and TRBJ1-2; D call uncertain. The CDR3 covers 14 residues. From germline, CDR1 is ENHRY and CDR2 SYGVKD. The V end lost 3 bases, the J end lost 1 base, and 9 bases lay between the germline ends.

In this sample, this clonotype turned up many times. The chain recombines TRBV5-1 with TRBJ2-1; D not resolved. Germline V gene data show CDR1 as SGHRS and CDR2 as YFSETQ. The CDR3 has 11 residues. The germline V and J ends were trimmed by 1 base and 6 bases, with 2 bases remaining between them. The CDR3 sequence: CASSLFNEQFF. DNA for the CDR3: TGCGCCAGCAGCTTGTTCAATGAGCAGTTCTTC. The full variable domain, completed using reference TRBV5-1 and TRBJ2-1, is KAGVTQTPRYLIKTRGQQVTLSCSPISGHRSVSWYQQTPGQGLQFLFEYFSETQRNKGNFPGRFSGRQFSNSRSEMNVSTLELGDSALYLCASSLFNEQFFGPGTRLTVL.

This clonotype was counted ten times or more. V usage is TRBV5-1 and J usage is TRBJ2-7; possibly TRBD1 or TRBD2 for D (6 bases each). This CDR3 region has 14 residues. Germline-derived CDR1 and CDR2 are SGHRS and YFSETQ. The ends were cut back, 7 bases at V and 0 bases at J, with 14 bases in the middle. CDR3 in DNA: TGCGCCAGCCTGCGGGACACCACCTCCTACGAGCAGTACTTC. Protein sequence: CASLRDTTSYEQYF.

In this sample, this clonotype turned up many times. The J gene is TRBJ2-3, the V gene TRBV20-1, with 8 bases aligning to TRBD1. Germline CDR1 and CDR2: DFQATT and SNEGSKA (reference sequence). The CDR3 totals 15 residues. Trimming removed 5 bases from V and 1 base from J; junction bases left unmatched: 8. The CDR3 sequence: CSASTGARGTDTQYF. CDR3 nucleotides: TGCAGTGCTTCGACAGGGGCAAGAGGCACAGATACGCAGTATTTT.

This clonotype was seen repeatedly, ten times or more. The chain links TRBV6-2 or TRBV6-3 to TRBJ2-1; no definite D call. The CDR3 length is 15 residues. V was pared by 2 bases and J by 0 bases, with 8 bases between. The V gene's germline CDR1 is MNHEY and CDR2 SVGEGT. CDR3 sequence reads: CASSYPRGSYNEQFF. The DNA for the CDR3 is TGTGCCAGCAGTTACCCCCGCGGCTCCTACAATGAGCAGTTCTTC.

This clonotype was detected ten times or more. CDR3 protein: CSGGDRDAIGDSEKLFF. CDR3 nucleotides: TGCAGCGGGGGGGACAGGGACGCGATCGGAGACAGTGAAAAACTGTTTTTT. The chain recombines TRBV29-1 with TRBJ1-4; 9 positions agree with TRBD1. The CDR3 contains 17 residues. V lost 7 bases and J lost 7; bases outside the gene matches: 19. Per the germline V gene, CDR1 is SQVTM and CDR2 is ANQGSEA. Full variable domain (remainder filled in from reference TRBV29-1 and TRBJ1-4): SAVISQKPSRDICQRGTSLTIQCQVDSQVTMMFWYRQQPGQSLTLIATANQGSEATYESGFVIDKFPISRPNLTFSTLTVSNMSPEDSSIYLCSGGDRDAIGDSEKLFFGSGTQLSVL.

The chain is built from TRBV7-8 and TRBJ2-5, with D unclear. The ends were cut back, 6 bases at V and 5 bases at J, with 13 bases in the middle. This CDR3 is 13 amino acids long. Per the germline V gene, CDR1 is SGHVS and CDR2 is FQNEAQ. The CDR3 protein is CASRYTVAETQYF. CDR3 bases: TGTGCCAGCAGATATACAGTCGCCGAGACCCAGTACTTC.

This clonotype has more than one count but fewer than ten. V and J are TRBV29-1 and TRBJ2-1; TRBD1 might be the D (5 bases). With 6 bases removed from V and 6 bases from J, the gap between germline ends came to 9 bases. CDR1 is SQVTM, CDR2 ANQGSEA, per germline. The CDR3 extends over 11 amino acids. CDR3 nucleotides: TGCAGCGTAACCACAGGCAATGAGCAGTTCTTC. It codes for CSVTTGNEQFF.

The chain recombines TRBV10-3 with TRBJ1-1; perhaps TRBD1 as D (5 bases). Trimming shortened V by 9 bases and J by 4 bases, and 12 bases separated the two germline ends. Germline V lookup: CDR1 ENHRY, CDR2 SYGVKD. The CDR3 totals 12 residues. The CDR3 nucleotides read TGTGCCATGGGTCGGGGGTTCACTGAAGCTTTCTTT. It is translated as CAMGRGFTEAFF.

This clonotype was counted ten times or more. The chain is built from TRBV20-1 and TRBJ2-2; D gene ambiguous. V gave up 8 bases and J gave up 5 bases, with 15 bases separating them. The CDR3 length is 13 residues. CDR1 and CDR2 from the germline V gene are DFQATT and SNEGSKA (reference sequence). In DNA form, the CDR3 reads TGCAGTAGCAGGCCCGGAGCTACCGGGGAGCTGTTTTTT. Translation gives CSSRPGATGELFF.

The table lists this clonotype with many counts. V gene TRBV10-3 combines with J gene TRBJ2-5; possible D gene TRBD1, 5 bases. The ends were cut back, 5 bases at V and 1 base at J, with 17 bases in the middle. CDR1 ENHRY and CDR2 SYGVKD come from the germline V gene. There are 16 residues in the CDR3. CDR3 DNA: TGTGCCATCAGTAGCCGGACAACGCCGGCCCAAGAGACCCAGTACTTC. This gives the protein CAISSRTTPAQETQYF.

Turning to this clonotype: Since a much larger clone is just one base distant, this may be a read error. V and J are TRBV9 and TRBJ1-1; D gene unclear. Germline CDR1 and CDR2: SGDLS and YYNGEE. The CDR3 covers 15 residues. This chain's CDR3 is CASSVVWGLNTQAFF. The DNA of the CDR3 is TGTGCCAGCAGCGTAGTATGGGGTCTGAACACTCAAGCTTTCTTT.

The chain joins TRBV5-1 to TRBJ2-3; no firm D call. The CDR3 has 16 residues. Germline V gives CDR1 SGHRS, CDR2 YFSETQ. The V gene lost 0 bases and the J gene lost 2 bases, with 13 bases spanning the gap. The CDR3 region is CASSLDPRLLTDTQYF. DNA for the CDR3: TGCGCCAGCAGCTTGGACCCGAGGTTGCTCACAGATACGCAGTATTTT.

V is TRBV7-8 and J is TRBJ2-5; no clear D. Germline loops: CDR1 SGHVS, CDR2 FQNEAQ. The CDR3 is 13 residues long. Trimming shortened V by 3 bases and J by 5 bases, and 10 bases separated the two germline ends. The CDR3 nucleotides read TGTGCCAGCAGCTTCGAGCGAGTGGAGACCCAGTACTTC. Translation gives CASSFERVETQYF.

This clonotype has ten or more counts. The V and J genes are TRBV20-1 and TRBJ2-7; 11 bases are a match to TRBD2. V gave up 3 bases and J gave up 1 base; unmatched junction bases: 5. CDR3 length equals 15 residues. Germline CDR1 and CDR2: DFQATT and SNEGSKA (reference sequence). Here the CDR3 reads CSASPTSGSSYEQYF. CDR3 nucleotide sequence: TGCAGTGCTAGCCCCACTAGCGGGAGTTCCTACGAGCAGTACTTC.

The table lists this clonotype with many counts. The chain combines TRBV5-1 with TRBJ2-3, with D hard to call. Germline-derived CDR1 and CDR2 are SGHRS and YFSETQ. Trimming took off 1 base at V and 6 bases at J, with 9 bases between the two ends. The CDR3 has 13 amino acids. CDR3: CASSLTSLDTQYF. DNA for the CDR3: TGCGCCAGCAGCTTGACCAGCTTGGATACGCAGTATTTT.

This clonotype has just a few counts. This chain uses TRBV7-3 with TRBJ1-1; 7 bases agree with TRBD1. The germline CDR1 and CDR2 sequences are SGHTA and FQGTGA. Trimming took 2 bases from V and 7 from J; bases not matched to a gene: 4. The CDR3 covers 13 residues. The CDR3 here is CASSLDREGEAFF. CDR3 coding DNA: TGTGCCAGCAGCTTAGACAGGGAGGGTGAAGCTTTCTTT. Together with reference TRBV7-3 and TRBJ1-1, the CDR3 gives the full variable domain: GAGVSQTPSNKVTEKGKYVELRCDPISGHTALYWYRQSLGQGPEFLIYFQGTGAADDSGLPNDRFFAVRPEGSVSTLKIQRTERGDSAVYLCASSLDREGEAFFGQGTRLTVV.

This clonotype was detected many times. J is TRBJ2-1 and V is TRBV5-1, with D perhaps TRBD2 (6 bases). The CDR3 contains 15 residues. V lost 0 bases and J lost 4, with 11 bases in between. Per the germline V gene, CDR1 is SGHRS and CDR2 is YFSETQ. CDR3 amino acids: CASSLVGDSYNEQFF. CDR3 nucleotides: TGCGCCAGCAGCTTGGTTGGGGACTCATACAATGAGCAGTTCTTC.

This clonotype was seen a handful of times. Written as DNA, the CDR3 is TGTGCCAGCAGCTTAGAAGGGACCGCGAACTATGGCTACACCTTC. This encodes CASSLEGTANYGYTF. This chain uses TRBV7-8 with TRBJ1-2; D perhaps matches TRBD1 (5 bases). In germline, CDR1 is SGHVS, CDR2 FQNEAQ. V was clipped by 1 base and J by 2 bases, with 11 bases between them. The CDR3 sequence is 15 residues long.

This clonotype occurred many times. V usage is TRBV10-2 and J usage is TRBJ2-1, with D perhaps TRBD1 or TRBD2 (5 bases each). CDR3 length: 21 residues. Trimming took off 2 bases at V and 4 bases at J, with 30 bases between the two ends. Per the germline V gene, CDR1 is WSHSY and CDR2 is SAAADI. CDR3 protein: CASSEIRTRGVASGSYNEQFF. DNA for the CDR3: TGCGCCAGCAGTGAGATCCGGACGAGAGGGGTCGCCAGCGGAAGTTACAATGAGCAGTTCTTC.